The clone carrying this TCR beta chain showed up just once. What it binds is not known. This entry belongs to a study of a mutant IDH1 vaccine in newly diagnosed glioma. Across the study: Vaccination started 4-6 weeks after radiotherapy alone, or with temozolomide cycles.

Documented time point: week 47, end of study. Topical imiquimod accompanied each vaccine dose, which consisted of 300 ug of mutant IDH1 20-mer peptide. Sequencing used immunoSEQ multiplex PCR; TCRdb keeps in-frame clones, though not all of them. The profile shows about 33,000 clones, about 81% of them singletons. The input for sequencing was PBMCs, taken from a glioma patient whose treatment included an IDH1 peptide vaccine. The receptor comes from a middle-aged man with glioma.

CDR3 region: CASSRREGSYNEQFF. As DNA, the CDR3 is TGTGCCAGCAGCCGGAGGGAGGGATCCTACAATGAGCAGTTCTTC. The V call is TRBV4-2, the J call TRBJ2-1, with 7 bases lining up with TRBD2. Germline V gene data show CDR1 as LGHNA and CDR2 as YNFKEQ. With 4 bases clipped from V and 1 base from J, the junction kept 4 bases outside the gene matches. This CDR3 has 15 residues.